One sample yielded the 22 T cell receptor beta chains listed below, sequenced in a study of blood T cell repertoires in COVID-19. TCRdb's copy holds only in-frame clones and misses some; the assay was immunoSEQ multiplex PCR. The profile shows approximately 16,000 clones, approximately 78% of them singletons. Material for sequencing was peripheral blood. The receptor source for this set is an elderly man with active or convalescent COVID-19.

This rearrangement joins TRBV19 to TRBJ1-6; D gene unclear. Trimming left V 9 bases short and J 10 bases short, with 16 bases between. This CDR3 is 13 amino acids long. CDR1 and CDR2 (germline): LNHDA, SQIVND (reference sequence). The CDR3 protein is CASQEPDRSPLHF. CDR3 sequence (DNA): TGTGCCAGCCAGGAACCTGATAGATCACCCCTCCACTTT.

V usage is TRBV3-1 (or the pseudogene TRBV3-2) and J usage is TRBJ1-6; TRBD1 agrees at 9 bases. There are 18 residues in the CDR3. CDR1 and CDR2 (germline): LGHDT, YNNKEL (reference sequence). V lost 3 bases, J lost 5 bases, and 11 bases stayed unmatched. CDR3 region: CASSHGTGSNLDNSPLHF. The CDR3 DNA reads as TGTGCCAGCAGCCACGGGACAGGGTCTAATCTCGATAATTCACCCCTCCACTTT.

This chain links TRBV2 with TRBJ2-2, with a weak D call TRBD1 (6 bases). Germline CDR1 and CDR2: SNHLY and FYNNEI. There are 14 residues in the CDR3. Between the trimmed V and J ends, which lost 9 bases and 2 bases, there was a span of 13 bases. CDR3 bases: TGTGCCAGTACGAGGACAGTAAACACCGGGGAGCTGTTTTTT. Translated, it gives CASTRTVNTGELFF.

This chain joins TRBV25-1 and TRBJ1-2, with 9 bases that match TRBD1. Germline lookup yields CDR1 MGHDK and CDR2 SYGVNS. The CDR3 length is 15 residues. J lost 7 bases, V lost 4 bases, and 10 bases had no gene match. The CDR3 nucleotides are TGTGCCAGCAGTGTCCGGGACAGGGAACTGGCTGGCTACACCTTC. Translated: CASSVRDRELAGYTF.

The chain recombines TRBV6-5 with TRBJ2-1; 7 nucleotides agree with TRBD1. Germline CDR1 is MNHEY and CDR2 is SVGAGI. The CDR3 has 16 residues. The ends lost 1 base at V and 3 bases at J; junction bases unmatched: 6. The CDR3: CASSYLLGTVYNEQFF. CDR3 DNA: TGTGCCAGCAGTTACTTACTGGGGACAGTCTACAATGAGCAGTTCTTC.

This chain uses TRBV5-1 with TRBJ2-7; no definite D call. CDR1 SGHRS and CDR2 YFSETQ come from the germline V gene. V lost 4 bases and J 7 bases, leaving 15 bases between the germline ends. This CDR3 has 13 amino acids. The CDR3 loop reads CASSLASPREQYF. CDR3 nucleotide sequence: TGCGCCAGCAGCCTTGCCTCCCCGAGGGAGCAGTACTTC.

CDR3 DNA: TGTGCCAGCTCACCACCGCGGGGGACTAATGAAAAACTGTTTTTT. Translation: CASSPPRGTNEKLFF. The chain carries TRBV18 and TRBJ1-4; maybe TRBD1 (5 bases). Germline V gene data show CDR1 as KGHSH and CDR2 as LQKENI. V was trimmed by 0 bases and J by 2 bases, leaving 7 bases between them. CDR3 size: 15 residues.

The gene calls are TRBV29-1 and TRBJ1-1; TRBD1 might be the D (6 bases). V lost 7 bases and J lost 7, with 13 bases in between. This CDR3 region has 11 residues. Germline CDR1 reads SQVTM; CDR2 reads ANQGSEA. DNA for the CDR3: TGCAGCGCGAGGACAGACCTTGAAGCTTTCTTT. Its translation is CSARTDLEAFF. Full variable domain (rest looked up from reference TRBV29-1 and TRBJ1-1): SAVISQKPSRDICQRGTSLTIQCQVDSQVTMMFWYRQQPGQSLTLIATANQGSEATYESGFVIDKFPISRPNLTFSTLTVSNMSPEDSSIYLCSARTDLEAFFGQGTRLTVV.

This chain links TRBV5-1 with TRBJ2-6, with D maybe TRBD2 (5 bases). CDR1 and CDR2 (germline): SGHRS, YFSETQ. Trimming took 1 base from V and 3 from J, leaving 11 bases between them. The CDR3 consists of 16 residues. For the CDR3, the DNA is TGCGCCAGCAGCTTGATGAGGGATAGTGGGGCCAACGTCCTGACTTTC. Translating it yields CASSLMRDSGANVLTF.

V gene TRBV11-3 combines with J gene TRBJ1-5, with TRBD1 identical over 9 bases. V shed 2 bases and J 6 bases; nucleotides not matched to a gene: 17. Per germline, CDR1 SGHNT and CDR2 YENEEA. The CDR3 has 19 residues. The CDR3 protein is CASSLSNHRGRKVCQPQHF. As DNA, the CDR3 is TGTGCCAGCAGCTTATCCAACCACAGGGGGCGCAAAGTGTGTCAGCCCCAGCATTTT. Full variable domain (rest looked up from reference TRBV11-3 and TRBJ1-5): EAGVVQSPRYKIIEKKQPVAFWCNPISGHNTLYWYLQNLGQGPELLIRYENEEAVDDSQLPKDRFSAERLKGVDSTLKIQPAELGDSAVYLCASSLSNHRGRKVCQPQHFGDGTRLSIL.

The chain employs TRBV6-5 and TRBJ1-2, with a weak D call TRBD1 (5 bases). Trimming shortened V by 0 bases and J by 8 bases, and 16 bases separated the two germline ends. Germline CDR1 is MNHEY and CDR2 is SVGAGI. The CDR3 consists of 15 residues. CDR3 amino acids: CASSYSPAGGDGYTF. DNA for the CDR3: TGTGCCAGCAGTTACTCGCCGGCGGGGGGGGACGGCTACACCTTC.

The CDR3 spells CASSQDMTLRETQYF. In nucleotides, the CDR3 is TGTGCCAGCAGCCAAGATATGACGTTGCGGGAGACCCAGTACTTC. V is TRBV4-2 and J is TRBJ2-5; D gene ambiguous. The germline V gene encodes CDR1 LGHNA and CDR2 YNFKEQ. V lost 0 bases, J lost 5 bases, and 13 bases lay in between. The CDR3 extends over 15 amino acids.

The chain is built from TRBV5-1 and TRBJ2-3, with D unresolved. The CDR3 length is 15 residues. Per germline, CDR1 SGHRS and CDR2 YFSETQ. V dropped 4 bases and J dropped 0 bases, with 12 bases sitting between them. Here the CDR3 reads CASSRFELSTDTQYF. The CDR3 nucleotides are TGCGCCAGCAGCCGTTTTGAGCTGAGCACAGATACGCAGTATTTT. The full variable domain, in which reference TRBV5-1 and TRBJ2-3 provide the parts outside the CDR3, is KAGVTQTPRYLIKTRGQQVTLSCSPISGHRSVSWYQQTPGQGLQFLFEYFSETQRNKGNFPGRFSGRQFSNSRSEMNVSTLELGDSALYLCASSRFELSTDTQYFGPGTRLTVL.

The chain uses TRBV6-7 and TRBJ1-1, with 11 nucleotides matching TRBD1. TRBV6-7 is labeled an ORF, and its function is uncertain. The CDR3 loop spans 17 amino acids. The ends lost 0 bases at V and 6 bases at J; junction bases unmatched: 9. CDR3 DNA: TGTGCCAGCAGTTACTCCGGGCTGGGACAGGGGGTCGCTGAAGCTTTCTTT. Translating gives CASSYSGLGQGVAEAFF.

The chain joins TRBV3-1 (or the pseudogene TRBV3-2) to TRBJ2-2; 10 nucleotides match TRBD2. CDR1 is LGHDT, CDR2 YNNKEL, per germline (reference sequence). Trimming removed 4 bases from V and 8 bases from J; junction bases left unmatched: 10. The CDR3 contains 16 residues. CDR3 in amino acids: CASSLRFSGGSGELFF. Here the CDR3 DNA reads TGTGCCAGCAGCCTTCGATTTAGCGGGGGGTCTGGGGAGCTGTTTTTT.

The chain combines TRBV9 with TRBJ1-2; TRBD1 might be the D (5 bases). V was pared by 0 bases and J by 2 bases, with 11 bases between. CDR3 length: 15 amino acids. Germline values: CDR1 SGDLS, CDR2 YYNGEE. The DNA for the CDR3 is TGTGCCAGCAGCGTAGATGGCAGGGCGAACTATGGCTACACCTTC. Protein product: CASSVDGRANYGYTF. Based on the CDR3 plus reference TRBV9 and TRBJ1-2, the full variable domain is DSGVTQTPKHLITATGQRVTLRCSPRSGDLSVYWYQQSLDQGLQFLIQYYNGEERAKGNILERFSAQQFPDLHSELNLSSLELGDSALYFCASSVDGRANYGYTFGSGTRLTVV.

This sequence joins TRBV6-5 and TRBJ1-2; perhaps TRBD1 as D (5 bases). This CDR3 comprises 13 residues. Trimming stripped 7 bases from V and 7 bases from J, with 16 bases between. From germline, CDR1 is MNHEY and CDR2 SVGAGI. This CDR3 reads CASTPGPGGGYTF. The DNA of the CDR3 is TGTGCCAGCACCCCCGGGCCCGGGGGTGGCTACACCTTC.

The chain links TRBV5-1 to TRBJ2-3; 8 bases are a match to TRBD1. Germline loops: CDR1 SGHRS, CDR2 YFSETQ. The CDR3 covers 15 residues. V dropped 4 bases and J dropped 3; count of bases not matched to a gene: 7. The CDR3 loop reads CASSTGDRQTDTQYF. In DNA, the CDR3 is TGCGCCAGCAGCACCGGGGACAGGCAAACAGATACGCAGTATTTT.

The chain joins TRBV7-8 to TRBJ1-6; D perhaps matches TRBD1 (5 bases). CDR1 and CDR2 from the germline V gene are SGHVS and FQNEAQ. Trimming left V 0 bases short and J 7 bases short, with 10 bases between. The CDR3 loop spans 15 amino acids. DNA of the CDR3: TGTGCCAGCAGCTTAGCGGGGCTTTACAATTCACCCCTCCACTTT. Its protein is CASSLAGLYNSPLHF.

The V call is TRBV6-5, the J call TRBJ2-3; 9 bases are a match to TRBD1. V shed 9 bases and J 4 bases; nucleotides not matched to a gene: 8. Germline V gives CDR1 MNHEY, CDR2 SVGAGI. The CDR3 has 14 amino acids. CDR3 loop: CASSPGQGSDTQYF. In DNA, the CDR3 is TGTGCCAGTTCACCGGGACAGGGTTCAGATACGCAGTATTTT.

This clone was counted a few times. The V gene is TRBV4-2, the J gene TRBJ2-2; 7 bases align to TRBD1. The germline gives CDR1 LGHNA, CDR2 YNFKEQ. J gave up 6 bases and V 3 bases, and 7 bases lay outside the gene matches. The CDR3 contains 15 residues. CDR3 nucleotides: TGTGCCAGCAGCCACCCGGACAGGCTCTCCGGGGAGCTGTTTTTT. Translated: CASSHPDRLSGELFF.

This sequence joins TRBV3-1 (or the pseudogene TRBV3-2) and TRBJ2-7, with D perhaps TRBD2 (6 bases). Trimming shortened V by 1 base and J by 2 bases, and 12 bases separated the two germline ends. The CDR3 covers 15 residues. Germline V gene sequence: CDR1 LGHDT, CDR2 YNNKEL (reference sequence). The CDR3: CASSQGGDPTYEQYF. The DNA for the CDR3 is TGTGCCAGCAGCCAAGGGGGGGACCCCACCTACGAGCAGTACTTC.